The entry below gives a single T cell receptor beta chain sequence along with its context. The sample comes from a study of control samples from healthy donors and cancer patients. Clones were read by immunoSEQ multiplex PCR, and TCRdb kept only the in-frame ones, dropping some. Of about 170,000 clones in the sample, 75% to 95% were seen once. This receptor was identified in a woman aged 40 to 49 in good health. The sample consisted of blood.

In DNA form, the CDR3 reads TGTGCCAGCTCACGGACGGAAGCTGGGGCCAACGTCCTGACTTTC. This encodes CASSRTEAGANVLTF. The J gene is TRBJ2-6, the V gene TRBV18; no firm D call. The CDR3 loop spans 15 amino acids. Trimming took 4 bases from V and 2 from J, leaving 9 bases between them. From germline, CDR1 is KGHSH and CDR2 LQKENI.